What follows are 15 T cell receptor beta chains derived from one specimen sequenced in a study of cytomegalovirus exposure and HLA in healthy donors. With 60 Vbeta and 13 Jbeta primers, the PCR was carried out. Using immunoSEQ multiplex PCR, the repertoire was profiled, and TCRdb retains in-frame clones only, with some absent. The sample includes 60,000 to 75,000 clones, approximately 81% of them seen just once. The specimen sequenced was PBMCs. The source of these receptors is a young woman in good health and CMV-seropositive.

The chain carries TRBV25-1 and TRBJ2-5, with a tentative D call TRBD1 (5 bases). This CDR3 region has 15 residues. The germline V gene encodes CDR1 MGHDK and CDR2 SYGVNS. V was cut by 3 bases and J by 5 bases, with 16 bases left in between. The CDR3 nucleotides are TGTGCCAGCAGTGAGGTATGGGGCAGGATGGAGACCCAGTACTTC. Its protein product is CASSEVWGRMETQYF. The variable domain in full, with the rest retrieved from reference TRBV25-1 and TRBJ2-5, is EADIYQTPRYLVIGTGKKITLECSQTMGHDKMYWYQQDPGMELHLIHYSYGVNSTEKGDLSSESTVSRIRTEHFPLTLESARPSHTSQYLCASSEVWGRMETQYFGPGTRLLVL.

The chain employs TRBV4-1 and TRBJ2-7; 10 bases are shared with TRBD2. Germline V gene data show CDR1 as MGHRA and CDR2 as YSYEKL. The length of the CDR3 is 16 residues. J gave up 6 bases and V 0 bases, and 8 bases lay outside the gene matches. The CDR3, as DNA: TGCGCCAGCAGCCAAGAAAGGCTAGCGGGAGTCCGCGAGCAGTACTTC. It yields the protein CASSQERLAGVREQYF.

The V gene is TRBV28, the J gene TRBJ1-5; D uncertain. CDR3 length: 15 amino acids. Germline V lookup: CDR1 MDHEN, CDR2 SYDVKM. Trimming shortened V by 5 bases and J by 6 bases, and 17 bases separated the two germline ends. The CDR3 is CASSARTESGQPQHF. The CDR3 DNA reads TGTGCCAGCAGTGCCCGCACGGAATCAGGTCAGCCCCAGCATTTT.

V usage is TRBV7-9 and J usage is TRBJ1-1, with no clear D. The CDR3 spans 14 residues. Germline CDR1 reads SEHNR; CDR2 reads FQNEAQ (reference sequence). V was shortened by 1 base and J by 7 bases, with 13 bases between the two germline ends. The CDR3 region has the DNA TGTGCCAGCAGCTTAGGAGGTTCCATGGGTGAAGCTTTCTTT. Translated: CASSLGGSMGEAFF. The full variable domain, rest sourced from reference TRBV7-9 and TRBJ1-1, is DTGVSQNPRHKITKRGQNVTFRCDPISEHNRLYWYRQTLGQGPEFLTYFQNEAQLEKSRLLSDRFSAERPKGSFSTLEIQRTEQGDSAMYLCASSLGGSMGEAFFGQGTRLTVV.

About this clone itself: Other DNA sequences in this sample translate to the same CDR3. This chain links TRBV18 with TRBJ1-1, with D tentatively TRBD1 (6 bases). V shed 6 bases and J shed 1 base, with 9 bases lying between them. The CDR3 totals 13 residues. Germline V CDR1 and CDR2: KGHSH, LQKENI. The CDR3 nucleotides read TGTGCCAGCTCTCGGGACAAGAACACTGAAGCTTTCTTT. It is translated as CASSRDKNTEAFF.

V and J are TRBV5-1 and TRBJ1-1; the D is unclear. The germline V and J ends were trimmed by 4 bases and 5 bases, with 12 bases remaining between them. The CDR3 totals 13 residues. Germline CDR1 reads SGHRS; CDR2 reads YFSETQ. The CDR3 is CASSRKWRTEAFF. CDR3 DNA sequence: TGCGCCAGCAGCCGCAAATGGAGGACTGAAGCTTTCTTT.

The chain is built from TRBV30 and TRBJ2-1; no definite D call. V was clipped by 0 bases and J by 3 bases, with 12 bases between them. The CDR3 runs to 15 residues. Germline lookup yields CDR1 GTSNPN and CDR2 SVGIG (reference sequence). In nucleotides, the CDR3 is TGTGCCTGGAGTGTACCCGGTCCCATCTACAATGAGCAGTTCTTC. Translated, it gives CAWSVPGPIYNEQFF. Supplemented by reference TRBV30 and TRBJ2-1, the full variable domain reads SQTIHQWPATLVQPVGSPLSLECTVEGTSNPNLYWYRQAAGRGLQLLFYSVGIGQISSEVPQNLSASRPQDRQFILSSKKLLLSDSGFYLCAWSVPGPIYNEQFFGPGTRLTVL.

The V and J genes are TRBV19 and TRBJ2-3; 7 bases match TRBD2. The CDR3 has 15 amino acids. Trimming took 10 bases from V and 3 from J; bases not matched to a gene: 13. Germline-derived CDR1 and CDR2 are LNHDA and SQIVND (reference sequence). This CDR3 is CATSPAGEATDTQYF. The CDR3 region has the DNA TGTGCCACCTCCCCCGCGGGAGAGGCTACAGATACGCAGTATTTT.

In nucleotides, the CDR3 is TGTGCCAGCAGTTACCTCGGGGTGACCCCCTACGAGCAGTACTTC. Its protein is CASSYLGVTPYEQYF. The V and J genes are TRBV6-5 and TRBJ2-7; TRBD2 might be the D (5 bases). Trimming pared 2 bases from V and 2 bases from J, leaving 13 bases between. CDR3 size: 15 residues. Germline lookup yields CDR1 MNHEY and CDR2 SVGAGI.

The rearrangement joins TRBV10-3 to TRBJ1-5; weak D call: TRBD1 (6 bases). Trimming cost V 0 bases and J 0 bases, with 6 bases left between them. Germline loops: CDR1 ENHRY, CDR2 SYGVKD. CDR3 length: 15 residues. CDR3 in DNA: TGTGCCATCAGTGAGTCGGGACATAGCAATCAGCCCCAGCATTTT. Translated: CAISESGHSNQPQHF.

The chain couples TRBV4-2 to TRBJ2-7; 10 bases are shared with TRBD2. Per the germline V gene, CDR1 is LGHNA and CDR2 is YNFKEQ. V trimming: 2 bases; J trimming: 3 bases; junction bases outside the gene matches: 7. This CDR3 region has 16 residues. The CDR3, as DNA: TGTGCCAGCAGCCAAACTAAGCGGGAGGGTCGCTACGAGCAGTACTTC. It translates to CASSQTKREGRYEQYF.

The chain uses TRBV4-1 and TRBJ2-3; weak D call: TRBD2 (5 bases). The germline CDR1 and CDR2 sequences are MGHRA and YSYEKL. The CDR3 contains 17 residues. V lost 1 base, J lost 0 bases, and 14 bases lay in between. The CDR3 here is CASSQVRTGMSTDTQYF. The CDR3 DNA reads TGCGCCAGCAGCCAAGTGAGGACTGGGATGAGCACAGATACGCAGTATTTT.

The chain links TRBV6-5 to TRBJ2-7, with D perhaps matching TRBD1 (6 bases). The CDR3 is 16 residues long. The germline CDR1 and CDR2 sequences are MNHEY and SVGAGI. V lost 0 bases and J 3 bases, leaving 15 bases between the germline ends. CDR3 in amino acids: CASSYSKWDTSYEQYF. The CDR3 DNA sequence: TGTGCCAGCAGTTACTCGAAGTGGGACACTAGCTACGAGCAGTACTTC.

This chain uses TRBV4-1 with TRBJ1-1; D might be TRBD1 (6 bases). This CDR3 contains 13 residues. Germline values: CDR1 MGHRA, CDR2 YSYEKL. With 3 bases removed from V and 4 bases from J, the gap between germline ends came to 9 bases. CDR3 sequence reads: CASSQGAATEAFF. DNA of the CDR3: TGCGCCAGCAGCCAGGGGGCTGCCACTGAAGCTTTCTTT.

The chain has TRBV5-4 and TRBJ2-1; 11 nucleotides line up with TRBD2. This CDR3 comprises 15 residues. CDR1 is SGHNT and CDR2 is YYREEE in the germline V gene (reference sequence). V was clipped by 3 bases and J by 4 bases; unmatched bases: 3. The CDR3: CASSSTSGSYNEQFF. For the CDR3, the DNA is TGTGCCAGCAGCTCTACTAGCGGGAGTTACAATGAGCAGTTCTTC.